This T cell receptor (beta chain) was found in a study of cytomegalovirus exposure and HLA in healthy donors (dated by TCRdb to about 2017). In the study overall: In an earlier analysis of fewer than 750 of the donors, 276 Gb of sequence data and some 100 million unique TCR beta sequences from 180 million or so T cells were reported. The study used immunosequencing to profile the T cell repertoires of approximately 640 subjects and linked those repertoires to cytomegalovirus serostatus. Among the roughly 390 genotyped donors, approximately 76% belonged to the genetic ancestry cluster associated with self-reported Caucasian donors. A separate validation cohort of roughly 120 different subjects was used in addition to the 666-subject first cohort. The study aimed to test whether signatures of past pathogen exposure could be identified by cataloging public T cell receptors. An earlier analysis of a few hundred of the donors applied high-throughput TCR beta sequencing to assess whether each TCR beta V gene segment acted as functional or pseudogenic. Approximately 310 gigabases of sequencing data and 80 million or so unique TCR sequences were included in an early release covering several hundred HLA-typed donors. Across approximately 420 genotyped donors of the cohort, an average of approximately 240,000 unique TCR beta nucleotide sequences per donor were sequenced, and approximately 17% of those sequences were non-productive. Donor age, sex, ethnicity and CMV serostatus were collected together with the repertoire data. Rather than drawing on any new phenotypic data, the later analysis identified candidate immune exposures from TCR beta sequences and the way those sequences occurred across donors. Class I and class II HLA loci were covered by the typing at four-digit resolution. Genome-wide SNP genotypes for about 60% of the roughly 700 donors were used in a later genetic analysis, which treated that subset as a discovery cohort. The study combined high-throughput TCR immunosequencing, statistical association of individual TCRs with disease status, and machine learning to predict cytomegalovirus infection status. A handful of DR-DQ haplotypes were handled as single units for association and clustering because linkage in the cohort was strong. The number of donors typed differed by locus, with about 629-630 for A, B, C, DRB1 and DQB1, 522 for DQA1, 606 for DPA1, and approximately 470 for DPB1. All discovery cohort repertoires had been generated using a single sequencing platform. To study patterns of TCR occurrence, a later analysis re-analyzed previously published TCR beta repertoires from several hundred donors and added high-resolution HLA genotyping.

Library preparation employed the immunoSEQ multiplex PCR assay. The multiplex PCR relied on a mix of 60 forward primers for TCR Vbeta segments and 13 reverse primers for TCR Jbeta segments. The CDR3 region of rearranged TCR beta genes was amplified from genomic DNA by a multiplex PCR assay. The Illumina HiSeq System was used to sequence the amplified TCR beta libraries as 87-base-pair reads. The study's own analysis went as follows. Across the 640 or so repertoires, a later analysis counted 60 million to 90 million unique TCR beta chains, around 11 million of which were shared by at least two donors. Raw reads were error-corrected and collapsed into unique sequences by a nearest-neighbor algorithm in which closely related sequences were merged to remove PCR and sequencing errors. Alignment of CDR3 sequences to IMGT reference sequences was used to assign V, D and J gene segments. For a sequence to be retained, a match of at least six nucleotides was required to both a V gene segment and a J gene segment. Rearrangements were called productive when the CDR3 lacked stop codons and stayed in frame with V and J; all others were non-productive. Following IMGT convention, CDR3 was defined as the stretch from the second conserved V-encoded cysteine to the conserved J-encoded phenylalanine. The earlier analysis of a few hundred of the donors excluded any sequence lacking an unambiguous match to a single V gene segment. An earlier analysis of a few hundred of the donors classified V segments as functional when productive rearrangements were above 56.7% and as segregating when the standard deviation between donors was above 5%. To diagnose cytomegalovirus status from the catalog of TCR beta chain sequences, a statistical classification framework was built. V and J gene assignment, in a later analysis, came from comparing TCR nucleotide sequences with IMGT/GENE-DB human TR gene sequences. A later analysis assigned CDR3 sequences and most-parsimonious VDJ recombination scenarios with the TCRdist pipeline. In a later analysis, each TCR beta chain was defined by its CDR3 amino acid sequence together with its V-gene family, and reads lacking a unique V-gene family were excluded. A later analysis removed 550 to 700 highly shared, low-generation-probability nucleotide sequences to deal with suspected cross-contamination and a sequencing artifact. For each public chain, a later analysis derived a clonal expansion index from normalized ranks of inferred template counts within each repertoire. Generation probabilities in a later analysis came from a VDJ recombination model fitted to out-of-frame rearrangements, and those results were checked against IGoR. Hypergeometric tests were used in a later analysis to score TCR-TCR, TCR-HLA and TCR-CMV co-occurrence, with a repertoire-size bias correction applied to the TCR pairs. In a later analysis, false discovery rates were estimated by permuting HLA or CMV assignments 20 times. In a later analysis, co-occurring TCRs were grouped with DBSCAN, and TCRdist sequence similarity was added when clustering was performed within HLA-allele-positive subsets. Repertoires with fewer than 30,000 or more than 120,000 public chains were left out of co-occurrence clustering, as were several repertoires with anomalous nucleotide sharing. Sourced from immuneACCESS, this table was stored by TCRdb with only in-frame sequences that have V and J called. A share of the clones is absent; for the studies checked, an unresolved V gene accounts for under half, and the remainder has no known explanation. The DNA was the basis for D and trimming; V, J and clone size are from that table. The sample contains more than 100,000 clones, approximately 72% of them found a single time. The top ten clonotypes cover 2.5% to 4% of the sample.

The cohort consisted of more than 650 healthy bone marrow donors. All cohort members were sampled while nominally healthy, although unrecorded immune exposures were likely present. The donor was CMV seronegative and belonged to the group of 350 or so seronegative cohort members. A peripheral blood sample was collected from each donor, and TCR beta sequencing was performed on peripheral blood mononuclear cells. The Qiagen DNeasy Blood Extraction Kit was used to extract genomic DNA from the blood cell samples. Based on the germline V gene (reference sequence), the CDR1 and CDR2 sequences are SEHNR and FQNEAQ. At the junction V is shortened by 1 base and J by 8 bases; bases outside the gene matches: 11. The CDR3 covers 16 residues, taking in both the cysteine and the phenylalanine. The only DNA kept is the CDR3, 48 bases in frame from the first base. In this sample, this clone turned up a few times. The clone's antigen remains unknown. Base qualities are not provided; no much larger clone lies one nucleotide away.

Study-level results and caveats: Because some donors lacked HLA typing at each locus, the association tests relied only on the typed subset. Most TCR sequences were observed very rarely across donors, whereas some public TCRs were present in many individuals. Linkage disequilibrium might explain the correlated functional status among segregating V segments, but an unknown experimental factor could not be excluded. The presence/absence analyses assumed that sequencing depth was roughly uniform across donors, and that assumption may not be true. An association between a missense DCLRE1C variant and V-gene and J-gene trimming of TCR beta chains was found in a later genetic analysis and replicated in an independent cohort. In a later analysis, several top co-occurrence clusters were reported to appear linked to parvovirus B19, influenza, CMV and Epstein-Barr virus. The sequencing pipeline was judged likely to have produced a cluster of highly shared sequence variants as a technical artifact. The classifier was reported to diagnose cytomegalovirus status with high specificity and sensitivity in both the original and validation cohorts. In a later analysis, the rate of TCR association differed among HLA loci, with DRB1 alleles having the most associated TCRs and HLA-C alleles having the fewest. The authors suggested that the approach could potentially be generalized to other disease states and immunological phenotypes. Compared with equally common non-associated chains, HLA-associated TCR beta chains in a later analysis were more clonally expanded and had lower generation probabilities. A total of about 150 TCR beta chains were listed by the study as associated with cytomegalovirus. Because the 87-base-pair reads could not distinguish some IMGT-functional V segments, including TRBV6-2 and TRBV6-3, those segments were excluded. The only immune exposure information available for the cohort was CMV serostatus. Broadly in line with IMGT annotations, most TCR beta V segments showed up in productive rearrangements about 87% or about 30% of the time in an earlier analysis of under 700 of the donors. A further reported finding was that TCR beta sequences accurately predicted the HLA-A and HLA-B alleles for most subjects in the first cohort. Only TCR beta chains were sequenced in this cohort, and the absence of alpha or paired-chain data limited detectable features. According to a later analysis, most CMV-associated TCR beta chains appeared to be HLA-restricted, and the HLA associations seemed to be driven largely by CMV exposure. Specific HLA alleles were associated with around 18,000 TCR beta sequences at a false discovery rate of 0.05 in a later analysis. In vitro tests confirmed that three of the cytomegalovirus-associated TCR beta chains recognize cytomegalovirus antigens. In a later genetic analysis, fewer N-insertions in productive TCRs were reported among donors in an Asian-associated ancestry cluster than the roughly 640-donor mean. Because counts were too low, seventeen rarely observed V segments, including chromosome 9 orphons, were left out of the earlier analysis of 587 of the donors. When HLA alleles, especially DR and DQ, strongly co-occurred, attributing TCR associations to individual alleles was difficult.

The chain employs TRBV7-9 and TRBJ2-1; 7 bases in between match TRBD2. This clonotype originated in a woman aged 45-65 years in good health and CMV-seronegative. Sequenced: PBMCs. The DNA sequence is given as TGTGCCAGCAGCTTAGGGTCGGGGGGAAGGCTTGATGAGCAGTTCTTC. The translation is CASSLGSGGRLDEQFF. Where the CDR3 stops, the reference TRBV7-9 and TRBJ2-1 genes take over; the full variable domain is DTGVSQNPRHKITKRGQNVTFRCDPISEHNRLYWYRQTLGQGPEFLTYFQNEAQLEKSRLLSDRFSAERPKGSFSTLEIQRTEQGDSAMYLCASSLGSGGRLDEQFFGPGTRLTVL.